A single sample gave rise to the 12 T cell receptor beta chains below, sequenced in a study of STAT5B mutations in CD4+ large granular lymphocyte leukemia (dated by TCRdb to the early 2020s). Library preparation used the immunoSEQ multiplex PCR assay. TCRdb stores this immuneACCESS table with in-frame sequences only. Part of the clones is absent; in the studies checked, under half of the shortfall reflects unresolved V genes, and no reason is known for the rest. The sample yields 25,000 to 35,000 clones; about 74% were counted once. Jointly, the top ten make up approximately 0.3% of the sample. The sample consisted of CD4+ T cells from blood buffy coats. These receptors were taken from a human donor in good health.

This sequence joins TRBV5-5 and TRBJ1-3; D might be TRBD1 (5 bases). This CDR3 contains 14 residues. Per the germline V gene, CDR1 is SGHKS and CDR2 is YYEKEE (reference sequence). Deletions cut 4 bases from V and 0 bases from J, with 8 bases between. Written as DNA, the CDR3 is TGTGCCAGCAGCCGGGGGGACTCTGGAAACACCATATATTTT. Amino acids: CASSRGDSGNTIYF.

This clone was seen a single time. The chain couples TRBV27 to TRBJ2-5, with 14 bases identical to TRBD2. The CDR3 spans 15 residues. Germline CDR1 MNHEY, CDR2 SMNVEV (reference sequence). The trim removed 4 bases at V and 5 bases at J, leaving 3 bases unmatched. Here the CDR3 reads CASSSRLAGGETQYF. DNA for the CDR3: TGTGCCAGCAGTTCCAGACTAGCGGGAGGGGAGACCCAGTACTTC.

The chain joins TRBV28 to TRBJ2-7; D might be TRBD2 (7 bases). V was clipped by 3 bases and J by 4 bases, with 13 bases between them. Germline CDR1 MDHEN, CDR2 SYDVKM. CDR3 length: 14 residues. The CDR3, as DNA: TGTGCCAGCAGTTTCTGGGGGGGGACATACGAGCAGTACTTC. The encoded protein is CASSFWGGTYEQYF.

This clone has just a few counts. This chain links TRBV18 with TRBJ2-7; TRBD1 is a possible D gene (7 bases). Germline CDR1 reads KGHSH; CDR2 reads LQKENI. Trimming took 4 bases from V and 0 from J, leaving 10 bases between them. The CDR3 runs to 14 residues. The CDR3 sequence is CASSRGDSSYEQYF. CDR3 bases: TGTGCCAGCTCACGGGGGGACAGCTCCTACGAGCAGTACTTC. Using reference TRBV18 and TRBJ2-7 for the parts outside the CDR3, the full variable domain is NAGVMQNPRHLVRRRGQEARLRCSPMKGHSHVYWYRQLPEEGLKFMVYLQKENIIDESGMPKERFSAEFPKEGPSILRIQQVVRGDSAAYFCASSRGDSSYEQYFGPGTRLTVT.

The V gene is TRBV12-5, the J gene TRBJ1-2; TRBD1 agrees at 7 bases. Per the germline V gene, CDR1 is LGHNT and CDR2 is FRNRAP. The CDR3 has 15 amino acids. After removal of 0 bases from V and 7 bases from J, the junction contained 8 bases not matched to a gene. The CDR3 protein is CASGLVQGHGVGYTF. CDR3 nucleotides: TGTGCTAGTGGTTTGGTACAGGGGCACGGGGTTGGCTACACCTTC.

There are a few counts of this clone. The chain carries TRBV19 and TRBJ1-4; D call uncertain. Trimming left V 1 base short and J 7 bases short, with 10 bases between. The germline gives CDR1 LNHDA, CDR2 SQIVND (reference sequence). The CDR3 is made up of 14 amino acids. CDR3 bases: TGTGCCAGTAGTATAGCAAGGGCGGGTGAAAAACTGTTTTTT. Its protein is CASSIARAGEKLFF. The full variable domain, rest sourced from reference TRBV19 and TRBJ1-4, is DGGITQSPKYLFRKEGQNVTLSCEQNLNHDAMYWYRQDPGQGLRLIYYSQIVNDFQKGDIAEGYSVSREKKESFPLTVTSAQKNPTAFYLCASSIARAGEKLFFGSGTQLSVL.

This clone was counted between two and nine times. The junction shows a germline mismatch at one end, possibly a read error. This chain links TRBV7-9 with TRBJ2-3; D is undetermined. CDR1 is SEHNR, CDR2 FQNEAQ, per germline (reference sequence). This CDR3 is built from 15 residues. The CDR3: CASSLGDSHTDTQYF. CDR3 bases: TGTGCCAGCAGTTTAGGAGACTCTCATACAGATACGCAGTATTTT.

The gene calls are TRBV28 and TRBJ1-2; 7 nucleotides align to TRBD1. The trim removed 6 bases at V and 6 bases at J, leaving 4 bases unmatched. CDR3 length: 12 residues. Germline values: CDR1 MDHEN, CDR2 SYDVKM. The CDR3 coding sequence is TGTGCCAGCAGGGACAGGTTGGATGGCTACACCTTC. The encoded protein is CASRDRLDGYTF.

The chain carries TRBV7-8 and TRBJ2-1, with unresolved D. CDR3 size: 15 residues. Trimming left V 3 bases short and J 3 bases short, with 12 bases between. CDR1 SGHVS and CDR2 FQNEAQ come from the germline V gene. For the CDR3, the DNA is TGTGCCAGCAGCTTTACGCGGTCCAACTACAATGAGCAGTTCTTC. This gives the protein CASSFTRSNYNEQFF.

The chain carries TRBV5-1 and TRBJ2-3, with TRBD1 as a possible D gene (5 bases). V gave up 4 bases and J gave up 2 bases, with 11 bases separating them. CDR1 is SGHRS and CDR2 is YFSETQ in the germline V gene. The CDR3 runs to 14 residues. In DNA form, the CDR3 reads TGCGCCAGCAGCCTGCGACAGATCACAGATACGCAGTATTTT. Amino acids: CASSLRQITDTQYF.

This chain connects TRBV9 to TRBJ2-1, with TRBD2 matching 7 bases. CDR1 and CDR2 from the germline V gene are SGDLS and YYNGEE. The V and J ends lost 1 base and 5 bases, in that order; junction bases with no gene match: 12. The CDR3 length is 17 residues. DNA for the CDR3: TGTGCCAGCAGCGTATCCCTTCGGGGGGTTGAGGACAATGAGCAGTTCTTC. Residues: CASSVSLRGVEDNEQFF.

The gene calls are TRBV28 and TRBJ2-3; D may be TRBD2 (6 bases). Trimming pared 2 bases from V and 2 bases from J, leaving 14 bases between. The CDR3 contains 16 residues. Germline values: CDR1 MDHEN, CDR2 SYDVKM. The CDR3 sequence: CASSLAGLSLTDTQYF. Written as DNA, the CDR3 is TGTGCCAGCAGTTTAGCGGGGCTGTCGCTCACAGATACGCAGTATTTT.